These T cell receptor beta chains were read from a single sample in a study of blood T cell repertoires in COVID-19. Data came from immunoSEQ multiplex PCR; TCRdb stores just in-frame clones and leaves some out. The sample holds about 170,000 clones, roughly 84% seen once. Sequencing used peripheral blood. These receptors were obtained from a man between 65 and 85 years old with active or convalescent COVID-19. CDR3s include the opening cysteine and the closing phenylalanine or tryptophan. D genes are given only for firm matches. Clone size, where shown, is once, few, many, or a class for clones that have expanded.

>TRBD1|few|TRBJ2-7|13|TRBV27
CASLGQGEREQYF
TGTGCCAGCCTAGGACAGGGAGAAAGGGAGCAGTACTTC
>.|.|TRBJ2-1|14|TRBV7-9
CASSPPGRVNEQFF
TGTGCCAGCAGCCCCCCGGGCAGGGTGAATGAGCAGTTCTTC
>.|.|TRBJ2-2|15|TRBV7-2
CASSLVIRGTGELFF
TGTGCCAGCAGCTTAGTGATTAGGGGGACCGGGGAGCTGTTTTTT
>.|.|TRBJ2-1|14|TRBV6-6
CASSYGDTYNEQFF
TGTGCCAGCAGTTACGGGGACACCTACAATGAGCAGTTCTTC
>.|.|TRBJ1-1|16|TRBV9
CASSPEGGARHTEAFF
TGTGCCAGCAGCCCGGAGGGGGGGGCTCGGCACACTGAAGCTTTCTTT
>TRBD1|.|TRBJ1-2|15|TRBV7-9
CASSTSQQGADGYTF
TGTGCCAGCAGCACCTCACAACAGGGGGCAGATGGCTACACCTTC
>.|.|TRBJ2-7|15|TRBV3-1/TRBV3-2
CASSQGRRRSYEQYF
TGTGCCAGCAGCCAAGGACGGCGGCGATCCTACGAGCAGTACTTC
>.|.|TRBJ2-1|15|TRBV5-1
CASSWGGGSYNEQFF
TGCGCCAGCAGCTGGGGAGGGGGGAGTTACAATGAGCAGTTCTTC
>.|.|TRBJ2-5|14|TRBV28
CASSILAKQETQYF
TGTGCCAGCAGTATACTAGCTAAGCAAGAGACCCAGTACTTC
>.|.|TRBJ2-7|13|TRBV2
CASSGTPSYEQYF
TGTGCCAGCAGTGGGACACCCTCCTACGAGCAGTACTTC
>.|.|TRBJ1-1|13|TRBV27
CASSRGFDTEAFF
TGTGCCAGCAGCAGGGGATTTGACACTGAAGCTTTCTTT
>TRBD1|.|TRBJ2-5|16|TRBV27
CASSAARDSRQETQYF
TGTGCCAGCTCCGCCGCCCGGGACAGCCGCCAAGAGACCCAGTACTTC
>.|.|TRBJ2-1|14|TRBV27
CASSTTASYNEQFF
TGTGCCAGCAGTACTACCGCCTCCTACAATGAGCAGTTCTTC
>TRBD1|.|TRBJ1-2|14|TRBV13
CASSFQDREGGYTF
TGTGCCAGCAGCTTTCAGGACAGGGAAGGTGGCTACACCTTC
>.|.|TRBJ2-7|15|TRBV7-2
CASSPPPSWTYEQYF
TGTGCCAGCAGCCCACCCCCTAGCTGGACCTACGAGCAGTACTTC
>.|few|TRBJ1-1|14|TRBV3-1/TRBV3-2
CASSLQGRDTEAFF
TGTGCCAGCAGCTTACAGGGTAGGGACACTGAAGCTTTCTTT
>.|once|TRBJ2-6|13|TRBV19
CASCASGANVLTF
TGTGCCAGTTGCGCGTCTGGGGCCAACGTCCTGACTTTC
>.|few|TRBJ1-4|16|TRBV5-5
CASSLVLADTNEKLFF
TGTGCCAGCAGCTTGGTCCTCGCAGATACTAATGAAAAACTGTTTTTT
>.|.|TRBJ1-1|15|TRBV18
CASSPLGGTATEAFF
TGTGCCAGCTCACCACTCGGGGGGACGGCCACTGAAGCTTTCTTT
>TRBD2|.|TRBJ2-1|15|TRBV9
CASTRSGSSYNEQFF
TGTGCCAGCACTCGAAGCGGGAGTTCCTACAATGAGCAGTTCTTC
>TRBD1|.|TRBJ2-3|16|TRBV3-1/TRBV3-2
CASALRRGGSTDTQYF
TGTGCCAGCGCGCTTCGTAGAGGGGGCTCCACAGATACGCAGTATTTT
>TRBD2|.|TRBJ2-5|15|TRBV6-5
CASSTSGGARETQYF
TGTGCCAGCAGTACTAGCGGGGGGGCCCGGGAGACCCAGTACTTC
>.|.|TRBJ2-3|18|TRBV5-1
CASSPAWVAVPSTDTQYF
TGCGCCAGCAGCCCGGCTTGGGTTGCGGTGCCTAGCACAGATACGCAGTATTTT
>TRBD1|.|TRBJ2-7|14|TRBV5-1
CASSLQGASYEQYF
TGCGCCAGCAGCTTACAGGGGGCATCCTACGAGCAGTACTTC
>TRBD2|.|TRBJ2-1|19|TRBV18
CASSPQPLDAGGGNGEQFF
TGTGCCAGCTCACCTCAACCGCTGGATGCGGGAGGAGGGAACGGTGAGCAGTTCTTC
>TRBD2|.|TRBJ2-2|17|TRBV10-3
CAISEPSSGPNTGELFF
TGTGCCATCAGTGAGCCGTCTAGCGGTCCGAACACCGGGGAGCTGTTTTTT
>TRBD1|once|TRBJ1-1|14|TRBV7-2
CASSDRTGDTEAFF
TGTGCCAGCAGCGACCGGACAGGGGACACTGAAGCTTTCTTT
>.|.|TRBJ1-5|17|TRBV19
CASSIEGGQYSNQPQHF
TGTGCCAGTAGTATAGAGGGCGGACAGTATAGCAATCAGCCCCAGCATTTT
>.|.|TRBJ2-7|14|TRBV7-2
CASSLGHSSYEQYF
TGTGCCAGCAGCTTAGGACATAGCTCCTACGAGCAGTACTTC
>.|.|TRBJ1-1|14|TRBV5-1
CASSWGGQNTEAFF
TGCGCCAGCAGCTGGGGGGGACAGAACACTGAAGCTTTCTTT
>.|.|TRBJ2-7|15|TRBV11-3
CASSLGGIGLSEQYF
TGTGCCAGCAGCTTGGGGGGAATCGGGCTCAGCGAGCAGTACTTC
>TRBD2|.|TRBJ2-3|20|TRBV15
CATSRVLGGRTSGVYHTQYF
TGTGCCACCAGCAGAGTGTTAGGGGGGCGAACTAGCGGGGTCTACCATACGCAGTATTTT
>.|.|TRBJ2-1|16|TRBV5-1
CASSLLVGNPYNEQFF
TGCGCCAGCAGCTTGCTGGTCGGGAACCCTTACAATGAGCAGTTCTTC
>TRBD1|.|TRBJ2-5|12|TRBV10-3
CAIRDRQETQYF
TGTGCCATCAGGGACAGGCAAGAGACCCAGTACTTC
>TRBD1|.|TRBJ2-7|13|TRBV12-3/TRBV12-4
CASTLAGGREQYF
TGTGCCAGCACCTTAGCAGGGGGCCGCGAGCAGTACTTC
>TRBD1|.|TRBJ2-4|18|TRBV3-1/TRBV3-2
CASSQAGQGARTKNIQYF
TGTGCCAGCAGCCAAGCCGGACAGGGGGCAAGGACCAAAAACATTCAGTACTTC
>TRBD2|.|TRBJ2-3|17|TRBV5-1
CASSSLIAGGWADTQYF
TGCGCCAGCAGCTCCCTTATAGCGGGAGGGTGGGCAGATACGCAGTATTTT
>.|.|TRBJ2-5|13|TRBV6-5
CASSRQEQETQYF
TGTGCCAGCAGTCGACAGGAGCAAGAGACCCAGTACTTC
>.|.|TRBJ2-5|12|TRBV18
CASSPARETQYF
TGTGCCAGCTCACCCGCACGGGAGACCCAGTACTTC
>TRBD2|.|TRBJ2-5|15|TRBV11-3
CASSSGLAGVETQYF
TGTGCCAGCAGCTCGGGACTAGCGGGAGTAGAGACCCAGTACTTC
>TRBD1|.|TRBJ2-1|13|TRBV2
CASMGQGYNEQFF
TGTGCCAGCATGGGACAGGGCTACAATGAGCAGTTCTTC
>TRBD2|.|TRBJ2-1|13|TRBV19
CASSSGSYNEQFF
TGTGCCAGTAGTAGCGGGAGCTACAATGAGCAGTTCTTC
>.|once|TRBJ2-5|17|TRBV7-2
CASSPVGGGGRGETQYF
TGTGCCAGCAGCCCCGTCGGTGGCGGAGGGAGAGGAGAGACCCAGTACTTC
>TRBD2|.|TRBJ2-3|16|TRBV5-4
CASSARLAGSTDTQYF
TGTGCCAGCAGCGCGCGACTAGCAGGCAGCACAGATACGCAGTATTTT
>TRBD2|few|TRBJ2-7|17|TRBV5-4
CASSLDPGLAETYEQYF
TGTGCCAGCAGCTTGGACCCGGGACTAGCGGAGACCTACGAGCAGTACTTC